The next 20 T cell receptor beta chains were all read from a single sample in a study of T cells in Graves' hyperthyroidism and ophthalmopathy. Using RNA transcripts as the source, TCR beta CDR3 regions were amplified. Carried out on the TCR CDR3, a first-round RT-PCR used the HTBI primer set. Each CDR3 protein is one row after TCRdb ran MiXCR on the multiplex PCR reads. The sample lists 600,000 or so distinct CDR3 sequences; about a sixth were seen once. The sequenced sample consisted of blood. All receptors derive from a woman in her 30s with Graves' hyperthyroidism.

This clonotype was detected many times. This chain joins TRBV11-2 and TRBJ2-7, with unresolved D. V lost 0 bases and J lost 7, with 7 bases in between. In germline, CDR1 is SGHAT, CDR2 FQNNGV. This CDR3 is built from 12 residues. The CDR3 loop reads CASSLDRIEQYF. CDR3 nucleotides: TGTGCCAGCAGCTTAGATAGAATAGAGCAGTACTTC.

This clonotype occurred a few times. CDR3: CAGRDNGYEQYF. CDR3 coding DNA: TGTGCCGGCCGGGACAATGGGTACGAGCAGTACTTC. This chain joins TRBV30 and TRBJ2-7; a weak D match, TRBD1 (6 bases). The CDR3 consists of 12 residues. The germline CDR1 and CDR2 sequences are GTSNPN and SVGIG (reference sequence). V was pared by 8 bases and J by 4 bases, with 15 bases between. The complete variable domain, with remaining parts taken from reference TRBV30 and TRBJ2-7, reads SQTIHQWPATLVQPVGSPLSLECTVEGTSNPNLYWYRQAAGRGLQLLFYSVGIGQISSEVPQNLSASRPQDRQFILSSKKLLLSDSGFYLCAGRDNGYEQYFGPGTRLTVT.

This clonotype appeared many times. V and J are TRBV12-3 or TRBV12-4 and TRBJ2-1; D is unresolved. The ends were cut back, 11 bases at V and 10 bases at J, with 12 bases in the middle. The CDR3 totals 10 residues. The CDR3 here is CAAGQFEQFF. The CDR3 DNA follows: TGTGCCGCAGGTCAATTCGAGCAGTTCTTC.

There are many counts of this clonotype. This chain joins TRBV7-9 and TRBJ2-1; 8 bases line up with TRBD1. Trimming cost V 5 bases and J 4 bases; bases outside gene matches: 7. Per germline, CDR1 SEHNR and CDR2 FQNEAQ (reference sequence). This CDR3 comprises 15 residues. The CDR3 spells CASSLGQGQYNEQFF. DNA of the CDR3: TGTGCCAGCAGCCTCGGACAGGGTCAATACAATGAGCAGTTCTTC. Supplemented by reference TRBV7-9 and TRBJ2-1, the full variable domain reads DTGVSQNPRHKITKRGQNVTFRCDPISEHNRLYWYRQTLGQGPEFLTYFQNEAQLEKSRLLSDRFSAERPKGSFSTLEIQRTEQGDSAMYLCASSLGQGQYNEQFFGPGTRLTVL.

This sequence joins TRBV7-8 and TRBJ1-6, with 8 bases aligning to TRBD1. The V gene's germline CDR1 is SGHVS and CDR2 FQNEAQ. V was pared by 0 bases and J by 5 bases, with 3 bases of the junction left unmatched. There are 16 residues in the CDR3. This CDR3 reads CASSLATGANNSPLHF. CDR3 DNA sequence: TGTGCCAGCAGCTTAGCGACAGGGGCTAATAATTCACCCCTCCACTTT.

In this sample, this clonotype turned up many times. The chain has TRBV16 and TRBJ2-7; no clear D. The germline V and J ends were trimmed by 1 base and 6 bases, with 4 bases remaining between them. From germline, CDR1 is KGHSY and CDR2 FQNENV. CDR3 length: 11 amino acids. CDR3 protein: CASSQFGEQYF. The CDR3 coding sequence is TGTGCCAGCAGCCAATTTGGCGAGCAGTACTTC.

This clonotype was seen only a few times. This sequence joins TRBV7-9 and TRBJ1-1; D is perhaps TRBD1 (5 bases). Per the germline V gene, CDR1 is SEHNR and CDR2 is FQNEAQ (reference sequence). V was pared by 4 bases and J by 0 bases, with 15 bases between. CDR3 length equals 16 residues. DNA of the CDR3: TGTGCCAGCAGCTCCAAGCCGACAGAGATGAACACTGAAGCTTTCTTT. Protein product: CASSSKPTEMNTEAFF.

This clonotype has at least ten counts. J is TRBJ2-1 and V is TRBV3-1; the match to TRBD2 covers 7 bases. Trimming at V came to 3 bases and at J to 5 bases, leaving 4 bases not matched to a gene. In germline, CDR1 is LGHDT, CDR2 YNNKEL (reference sequence). The CDR3 contains 14 residues. The CDR3 DNA reads as TGTGCCAGCAGCCACGGACTAGGCAACAATGAGCAGTTCTTC. As protein: CASSHGLGNNEQFF.

This clonotype was seen a handful of times. The V gene is TRBV9, the J gene TRBJ2-1; the match to TRBD2 covers 8 bases. Trimming cost V 1 base and J 6 bases; bases outside gene matches: 6. The V gene's germline CDR1 is SGDLS and CDR2 YYNGEE. This CDR3 has 15 residues. In nucleotides, the CDR3 is TGTGCCAGCAGCGTAAGCGGGAGTGAACGCAATGAGCAGTTCTTC. Its translation is CASSVSGSERNEQFF.

This clonotype was seen at least ten times. The chain uses TRBV12-3 or TRBV12-4 and TRBJ1-1; D is unresolved. V lost 6 bases, J lost 4 bases, and 9 bases lay in between. The CDR3 length is 12 residues. CDR3 bases: TGTGCCAGCAGAGAGCCAGGCACTGAAGCTTTCTTT. This encodes CASREPGTEAFF.

This clonotype was counted many times. V usage is TRBV2 and J usage is TRBJ2-7; D is uncertain. The CDR3 extends over 13 amino acids. The V gene lost 5 bases and the J gene lost 2 bases, with 10 bases spanning the gap. Germline CDR1 reads SNHLY; CDR2 reads FYNNEI. In nucleotides, the CDR3 is TGTGCCAGCAGTTTCGGGCTAGCCTACGAGCAGTACTTC. Translating gives CASSFGLAYEQYF.

This clonotype was seen just once. The V and J genes are TRBV7-3 and TRBJ2-2; maybe TRBD1 (5 bases). V lost 5 bases to trimming and J lost 1 base, with 11 bases between them. Germline CDR1 is SGHTA and CDR2 is FQGTGA. The CDR3 is made up of 15 amino acids. The DNA of the CDR3 is TGTGCCAGCAGCCAGTTCGACAGGAACACCGGGGAGCTGTTTTTT. This gives the protein CASSQFDRNTGELFF.

This clonotype was counted many times. This sequence joins TRBV20-1 and TRBJ2-3, with a tentative D call TRBD2 (6 bases). The CDR3 is made up of 13 amino acids. Germline V gives CDR1 DFQATT, CDR2 SNEGSKA (reference sequence). With 5 bases removed from V and 6 bases from J, the gap between germline ends came to 15 bases. This chain's CDR3 is CSAPWSGGDTQYF. CDR3 coding DNA: TGCAGTGCTCCCTGGTCTGGGGGGGATACGCAGTATTTT.

This clonotype has a count of ten or more. The chain has TRBV7-2 and TRBJ2-3; a possible D gene is TRBD1 (6 bases). This CDR3 region has 13 residues. Germline lookup yields CDR1 SGHTA and CDR2 FQGNSA. V was pared by 10 bases and J by 0 bases, with 11 bases between. This CDR3 reads CATSDRSTDTQYF. CDR3 coding DNA: TGTGCCACCTCGGACAGAAGCACAGATACGCAGTATTTT.

This clonotype has at least ten counts. The genes are TRBV6-1 and TRBJ2-1; 9 bases are shared with TRBD2. Per the germline V gene, CDR1 is MNHNS and CDR2 is SASEGT. V lost 6 bases to trimming and J lost 6 bases; unmatched junction nucleotides: 12. This CDR3 contains 16 residues. CDR3: CASRGSSGKSGNEQFF. The CDR3 nucleotides read TGTGCCAGCAGGGGGTCTAGCGGGAAATCTGGCAATGAGCAGTTCTTC.

The chain joins TRBV19 to TRBJ1-2; D remains ambiguous. Germline lookup yields CDR1 LNHDA and CDR2 SQIVND (reference sequence). The germline V and J ends were trimmed by 5 bases and 7 bases, with 17 bases remaining between them. CDR3 size: 14 residues. CDR3 in amino acids: CASSAQLTYGGYTF. The CDR3 nucleotides are TGTGCCAGTAGTGCACAGCTCACGTACGGTGGCTACACCTTC.

V and J are TRBV4-2 and TRBJ2-3; no clear D gene. Germline-derived CDR1 and CDR2 are LGHNA and YNFKEQ. The length of the CDR3 is 15 residues. Trimming took 4 bases from V and 0 from J, leaving 11 bases between them. The CDR3 loop is CASSRDWPSTDTQYF. The CDR3 DNA follows: TGTGCCAGCAGCCGAGACTGGCCTAGCACAGATACGCAGTATTTT.

V gene TRBV29-1 combines with J gene TRBJ2-7; D may be TRBD2 (6 bases). The CDR3 consists of 13 residues. Trimming cost V 4 bases and J 1 base, with 11 bases left between them. The germline V gene encodes CDR1 SQVTM and CDR2 ANQGSEA. CDR3 coding DNA: TGCAGCGTTGGGGGGGTAAGGTCCTACGAGCAGTACTTC. Protein: CSVGGVRSYEQYF.

Ten or more counts support this clonotype. V and J are TRBV30 and TRBJ1-2, with 10 bases lining up with TRBD1. The CDR3 extends over 14 amino acids. The V segment lost 4 bases and the J segment 6 bases; nucleotides outside the gene matches: 8. From germline, CDR1 is GTSNPN and CDR2 SVGIG (reference sequence). CDR3 region: CAWIPGQGVHGYTF. CDR3 DNA: TGTGCCTGGATCCCCGGACAGGGGGTACATGGCTACACCTTC.

This clonotype appeared many times. The V and J genes are TRBV2 and TRBJ1-5, with D unclear. From germline, CDR1 is SNHLY and CDR2 FYNNEI. V gave up 4 bases and J gave up 0 bases, with 10 bases separating them. This CDR3 comprises 15 residues. The CDR3 is CASSVPGYSNQPQHF. The CDR3 bases are TGTGCCAGCAGTGTACCGGGTTATAGCAATCAGCCCCAGCATTTT.